This entry describes one T cell receptor beta chain. The antigen this receptor binds is unknown. Per-base qualities were not stored, and no clone one base away is much larger. The cohort was made up of about 670 healthy bone marrow donors. All cohort members were sampled while nominally healthy, although unrecorded immune exposures were likely present. The donor was CMV seronegative and belonged to the group of 380 or so seronegative cohort members. Each donor provided a peripheral blood sample, and peripheral blood mononuclear cells were used for TCR beta sequencing. The Qiagen DNeasy Blood Extraction Kit was used to extract genomic DNA from the blood cell samples. Library construction relied on the immunoSEQ multiplex PCR assay. The multiplex PCR relied on a mix of 60 forward primers for TCR Vbeta segments and 13 reverse primers for TCR Jbeta segments. A multiplex PCR assay on genomic DNA amplified the CDR3 region of rearranged TCR beta genes. The amplified TCR beta libraries were sequenced on the Illumina HiSeq System as 87-base-pair reads. The published analysis was carried out like this. In a later analysis, some 80 million unique TCR beta chains were counted across the roughly 670 repertoires, and about 10 million of these chains were shared by at least two donors. A nearest-neighbor algorithm error-corrected the raw reads and collapsed the reads into unique sequences, merging closely related sequences to remove PCR and sequencing errors. V, D and J gene segments were assigned by aligning CDR3 sequences to IMGT reference sequences. Each retained sequence needed at least a six-nucleotide match to both a V gene segment and a J gene segment. Rearrangements were classified as productive when the CDR3 lacked stop codons and remained in frame with V and J, and all other rearrangements were classified as non-productive. CDR3 was defined according to IMGT convention as the region running from the second conserved V-encoded cysteine to the conserved J-encoded phenylalanine. The earlier analysis of 587 of the donors excluded sequences that lacked an unambiguous match to a single V gene segment. In an earlier analysis of 450 to 700 of the donors, V segments were called functional above 56.7% productive rearrangements and were called segregating when the between-donor standard deviation exceeded 5%. A statistical classification framework was developed to diagnose cytomegalovirus status using the catalog of TCR beta chain sequences. V and J gene assignment, in a later analysis, came from comparing TCR nucleotide sequences with IMGT/GENE-DB human TR gene sequences. Using the TCRdist pipeline, a later analysis assigned CDR3 sequences along with most-parsimonious VDJ recombination scenarios. A later analysis defined each TCR beta chain by its CDR3 amino acid sequence plus V-gene family, and excluded reads lacking a unique V-gene family. As a way to deal with suspected cross-contamination and a sequencing artifact, a later analysis dropped 450 to 600 nucleotide sequences that were highly shared and had low generation probability. A later analysis calculated a clonal expansion index for each public chain from normalized within-repertoire ranks of inferred template counts. A later analysis computed generation probabilities with a VDJ recombination model fitted to out-of-frame rearrangements, and checked the results against IGoR. A later analysis scored TCR-TCR, TCR-HLA and TCR-CMV co-occurrence with hypergeometric tests, applying a repertoire-size bias correction to TCR pairs. False discovery rates were estimated in a later analysis by permuting HLA or CMV assignments 20 times. A later analysis grouped co-occurring TCRs with DBSCAN, adding TCRdist sequence similarity when clustering within HLA-allele-positive subsets. Co-occurrence clustering excluded repertoires with fewer than 30,000 or more than 120,000 public chains, plus five with anomalous nucleotide sharing. TCRdb took this table from immuneACCESS and kept in-frame rearrangements with V and J called. Such tables lack part of the clones; where checked against another copy, unresolved V genes explain under half of the gap, and the rest is unexplained. V and J calls and clone size are as listed in that table; D and trimming were resolved from the DNA. This sample holds 200,000 to 250,000 clones; more than 70% were observed only once. The ten largest clones take up about 0.5% of the sample.

The data belong to a study of cytomegalovirus exposure and HLA in healthy donors (TCRdb year 2017). Looking at the study overall: An earlier analysis of 587 of the donors reported 276 Gb of sequence data and approximately 120 million unique TCR beta sequences obtained from roughly 180 million T cells. Roughly 300 gigabases of sequencing data and 78 million or so unique TCR sequences were included in an early release covering about 700 HLA-typed donors. The genetic ancestry cluster associated with self-reported Caucasian donors included about four fifths of the 300 to 450 genotyped donors. The aim of the study was to test whether cataloging public T cell receptors could identify signatures of past pathogen exposure. The study used immunosequencing to profile the T cell repertoires of hundreds of subjects and linked those repertoires to cytomegalovirus serostatus. Besides the first cohort of approximately 710 subjects, a separate validation cohort made up of roughly 120 different subjects was used. To predict cytomegalovirus infection status, the study combined high-throughput TCR immunosequencing, statistical association of individual TCRs with disease status, and machine learning. In a later analysis, previously published TCR beta repertoires from several hundred donors were re-analyzed and high-resolution HLA genotyping was added so that TCR occurrence patterns could be studied. The later analysis used no new phenotypic data to find candidate immune exposures, relying instead on TCR beta sequences and their occurrence across donors. An earlier analysis of roughly 600 of the donors used high-throughput TCR beta sequencing to judge whether each TCR beta V gene segment behaved as functional or pseudogenic. Alongside the repertoire data, information on donor age, sex, ethnicity and CMV serostatus was compiled. In a later genetic analysis, genome-wide SNP genotypes for about 55% of the 666 donors were used, and that subset was treated as a discovery cohort. All discovery cohort repertoires had been generated on a single sequencing platform. HLA typing covered class I and class II loci at four-digit resolution. The number of donors typed differed by locus, with about 629-630 for A, B, C, DRB1 and DQB1, around 500 for DQA1, 600 to 610 for DPA1, and around 430 for DPB1. About five DR-DQ haplotypes were handled as single units for association and clustering because linkage in the cohort was strong. Among a few hundred genotyped donors of the cohort, an average of approximately 240,000 unique TCR beta nucleotide sequences were sequenced per donor, roughly 20% of them non-productive. Results and caveats for the whole study, not just this receptor: Broadly in line with IMGT annotations, most TCR beta V segments showed up in productive rearrangements about 87% or about 30% of the time in an earlier analysis of some 590 of the donors. In a later analysis, some 18,000 TCR beta sequences were associated with specific HLA alleles at a false discovery rate of 0.05. A later analysis found that TCR association rates varied across HLA loci, with DRB1 alleles showing the most associated TCRs and HLA-C alleles the fewest. In the study, approximately 160 TCR beta chains were listed as associated with cytomegalovirus. According to the authors, the approach could potentially be generalized to other disease states and immunological phenotypes. Some IMGT-functional V segments, including TRBV6-2 and TRBV6-3, could not be distinguished by the 87-base-pair reads and were therefore excluded. Correlated functional status among segregating V segments might reflect linkage disequilibrium, but an unknown experimental factor could not be ruled out. In this cohort, only TCR beta chains were sequenced, and detectable features were limited by the absence of alpha or paired-chain data. When HLA alleles, especially DR and DQ, strongly co-occurred, attributing TCR associations to individual alleles was difficult. A further reported finding was that TCR beta sequences accurately predicted the HLA-A and HLA-B alleles for most subjects in the first cohort. In a later genetic analysis, fewer N-insertions in productive TCRs were reported among donors in an Asian-associated ancestry cluster than the roughly 700-donor mean. A later analysis found that most CMV-associated TCR beta chains appeared HLA-restricted, with HLA associations seemingly driven largely by CMV exposure. In a later genetic analysis, a missense DCLRE1C variant was associated with V-gene and J-gene trimming of TCR beta chains, and the association was replicated in an independent cohort. Sequencing depth was assumed to be roughly uniform across donors in the presence/absence analyses, though that assumption may not hold. A later analysis found that HLA-associated TCR beta chains were more clonally expanded and had lower generation probabilities than equally common non-associated chains. HLA typing was unavailable for some donors at each locus, so association tests used only the typed subset. A later analysis reported that several top co-occurrence clusters appeared linked to parvovirus B19, influenza, CMV and Epstein-Barr virus. A group of highly shared sequence variants was considered likely to be a technical artifact of the sequencing pipeline. While some public TCRs were present in many individuals, most TCR sequences turned up only very rarely across donors. A few of the identified cytomegalovirus-associated TCR beta chains were confirmed in vitro to be specific for cytomegalovirus antigens. Because counts were too low, some 16 rarely observed V segments, including chromosome 9 orphons, were excluded from the earlier analysis of fewer than 650 of the donors. In both the original and validation cohorts, the classifier was reported to diagnose cytomegalovirus status with high specificity and sensitivity. The only immune exposure information available for the cohort was CMV serostatus.

The germline V gene gives CDR1 as SNHLY and CDR2 as FYNNEI. From cysteine to phenylalanine, the CDR3 is 15 amino acids long. This entry keeps only the CDR3 DNA: 45 bases, framed from base 1. Deletion took 8 bases off V and 0 bases off J, with a span of 13 bases between the germline ends. This sequence was found in a boy aged 5-17 years in good health and CMV-seronegative. The sequence links TRBV2 to TRBJ2-2; TRBD1 could be the D gene, as 6 bases match. Sequencing was carried out using PBMCs. The CDR3 has the sequence CASVQNRANTGELFF. The bases are TGTGCCAGCGTACAAAACAGGGCGAACACCGGGGAGCTGTTTTTT.